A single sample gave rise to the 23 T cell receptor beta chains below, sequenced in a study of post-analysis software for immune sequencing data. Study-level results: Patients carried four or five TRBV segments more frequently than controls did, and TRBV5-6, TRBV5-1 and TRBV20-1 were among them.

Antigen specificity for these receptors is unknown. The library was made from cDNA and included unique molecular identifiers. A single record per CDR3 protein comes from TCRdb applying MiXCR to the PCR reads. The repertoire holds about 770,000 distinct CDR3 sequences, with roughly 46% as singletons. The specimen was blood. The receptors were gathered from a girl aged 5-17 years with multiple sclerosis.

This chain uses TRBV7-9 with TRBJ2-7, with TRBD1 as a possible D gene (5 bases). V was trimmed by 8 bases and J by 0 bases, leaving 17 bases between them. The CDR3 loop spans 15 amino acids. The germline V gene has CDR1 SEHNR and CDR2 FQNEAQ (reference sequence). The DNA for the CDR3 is TGTGCCAGCCTACCAACAGGAAAAAGCTCCTACGAGCAGTACTTC. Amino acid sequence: CASLPTGKSSYEQYF.

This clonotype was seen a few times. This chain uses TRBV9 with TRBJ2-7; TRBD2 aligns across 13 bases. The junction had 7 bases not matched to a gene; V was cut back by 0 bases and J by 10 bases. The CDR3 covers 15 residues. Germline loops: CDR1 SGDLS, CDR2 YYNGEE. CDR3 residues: CASSVAGTSGKPQYF. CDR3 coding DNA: TGTGCCAGCAGCGTAGCCGGGACTAGCGGGAAACCCCAGTACTTC.

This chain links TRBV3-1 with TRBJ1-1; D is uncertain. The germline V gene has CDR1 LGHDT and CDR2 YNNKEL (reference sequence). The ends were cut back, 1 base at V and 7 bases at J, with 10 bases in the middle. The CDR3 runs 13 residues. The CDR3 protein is CASSQGVGVEAFF. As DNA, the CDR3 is TGTGCCAGCAGCCAAGGTGTAGGCGTTGAAGCTTTCTTT.

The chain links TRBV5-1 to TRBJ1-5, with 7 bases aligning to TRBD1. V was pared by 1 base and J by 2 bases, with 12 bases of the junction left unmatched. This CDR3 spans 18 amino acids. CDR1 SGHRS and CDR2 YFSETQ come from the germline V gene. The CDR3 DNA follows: TGCGCCAGCAGCTTGAGTCGCAGGGGGGGACGGGGCAATCAGCCCCAGCATTTT. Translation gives CASSLSRRGGRGNQPQHF.

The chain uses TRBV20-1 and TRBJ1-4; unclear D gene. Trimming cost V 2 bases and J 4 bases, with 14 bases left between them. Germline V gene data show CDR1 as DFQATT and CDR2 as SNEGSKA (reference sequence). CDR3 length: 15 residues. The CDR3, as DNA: TGCAGTGCTAGACCTGCCCGGGCCTTTAATGAAAAACTGTTTTTT. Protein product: CSARPARAFNEKLFF.

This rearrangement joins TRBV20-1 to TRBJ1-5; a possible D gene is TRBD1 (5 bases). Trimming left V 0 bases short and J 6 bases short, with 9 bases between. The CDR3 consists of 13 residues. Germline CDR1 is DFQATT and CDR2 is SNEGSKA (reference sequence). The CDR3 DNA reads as TGCAGTGCTAGAGATGTGGGGGTTCAGCCCCAGCATTTT. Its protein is CSARDVGVQPQHF.

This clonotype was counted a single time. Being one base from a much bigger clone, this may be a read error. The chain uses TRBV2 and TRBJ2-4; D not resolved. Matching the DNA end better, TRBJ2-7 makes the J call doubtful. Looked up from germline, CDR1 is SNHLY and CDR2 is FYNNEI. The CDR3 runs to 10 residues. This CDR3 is CASADYEQYF. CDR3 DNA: TGTGCCAGCGCGGACTACGAGCAGTACTTC.

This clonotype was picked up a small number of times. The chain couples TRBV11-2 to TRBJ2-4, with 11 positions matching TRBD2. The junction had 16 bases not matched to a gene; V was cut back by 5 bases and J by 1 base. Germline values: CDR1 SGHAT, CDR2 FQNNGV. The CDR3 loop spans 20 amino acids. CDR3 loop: CASSPTRGSGRGVAKNIQYF. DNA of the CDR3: TGTGCCAGCAGCCCTACCCGGGGTAGCGGGAGGGGGGTCGCCAAAAACATTCAGTACTTC.

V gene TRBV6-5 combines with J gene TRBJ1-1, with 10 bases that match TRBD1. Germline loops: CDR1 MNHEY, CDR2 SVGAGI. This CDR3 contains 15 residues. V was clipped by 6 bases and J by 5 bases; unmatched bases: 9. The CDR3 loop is CASRDDRGRRTEAFF. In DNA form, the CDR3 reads TGTGCCAGCAGAGACGACAGGGGGCGAAGGACTGAAGCTTTCTTT.

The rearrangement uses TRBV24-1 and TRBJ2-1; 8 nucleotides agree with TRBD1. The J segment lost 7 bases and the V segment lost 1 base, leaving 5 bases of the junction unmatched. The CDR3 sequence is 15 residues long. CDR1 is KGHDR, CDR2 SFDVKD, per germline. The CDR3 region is CATSDLQGEKNEQFF. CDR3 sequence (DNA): TGTGCCACCAGTGATTTACAGGGGGAAAAAAATGAGCAGTTCTTC.

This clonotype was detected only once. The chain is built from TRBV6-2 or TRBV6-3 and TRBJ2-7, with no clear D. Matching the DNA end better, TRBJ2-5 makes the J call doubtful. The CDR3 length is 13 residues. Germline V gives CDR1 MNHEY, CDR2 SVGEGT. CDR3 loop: CASRVGPVETQYF. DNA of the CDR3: TGTGCCAGCAGAGTCGGCCCGGTTGAGACCCAGTACTTC.

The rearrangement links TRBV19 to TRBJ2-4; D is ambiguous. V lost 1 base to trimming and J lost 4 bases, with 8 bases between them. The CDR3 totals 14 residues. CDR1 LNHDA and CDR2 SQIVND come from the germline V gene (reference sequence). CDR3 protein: CASSIVDGKNIQYF. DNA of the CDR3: TGTGCCAGTAGTATAGTAGACGGAAAAAACATTCAGTACTTC.

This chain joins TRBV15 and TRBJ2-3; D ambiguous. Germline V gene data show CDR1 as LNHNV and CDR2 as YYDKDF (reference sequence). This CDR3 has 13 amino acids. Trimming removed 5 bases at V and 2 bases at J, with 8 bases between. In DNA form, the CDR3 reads TGTGCCACCAGCCCATTCCCCACAGATACGCAGTATTTT. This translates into CATSPFPTDTQYF.

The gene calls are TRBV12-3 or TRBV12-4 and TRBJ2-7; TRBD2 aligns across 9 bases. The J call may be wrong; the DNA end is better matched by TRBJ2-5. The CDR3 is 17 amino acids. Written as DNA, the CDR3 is TGTGCCAGCAGTTCGACTAGCGGCATGTTCGGGGCGGAGACCCAGTACTTC. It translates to CASSSTSGMFGAETQYF.

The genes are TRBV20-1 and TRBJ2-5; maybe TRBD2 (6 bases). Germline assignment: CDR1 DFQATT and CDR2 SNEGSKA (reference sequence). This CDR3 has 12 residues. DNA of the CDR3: TGCAGCGCGATTCAGATGGGGGGAGAAAAGTACTTC. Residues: CSAIQMGGEKYF.

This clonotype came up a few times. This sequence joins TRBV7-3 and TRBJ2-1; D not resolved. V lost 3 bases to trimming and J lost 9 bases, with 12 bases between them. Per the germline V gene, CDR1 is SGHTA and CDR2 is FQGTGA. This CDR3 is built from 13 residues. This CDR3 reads CASSLDGGTEQFF. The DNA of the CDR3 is TGTGCCAGCAGCTTGGACGGCGGTACTGAGCAGTTCTTC.

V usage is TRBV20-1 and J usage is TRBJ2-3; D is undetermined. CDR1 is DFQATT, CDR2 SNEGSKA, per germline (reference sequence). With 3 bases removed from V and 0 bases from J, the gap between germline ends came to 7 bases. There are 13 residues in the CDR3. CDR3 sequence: CSARKPSTDTQYF. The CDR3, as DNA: TGCAGTGCTAGGAAGCCTAGCACAGATACGCAGTATTTT.

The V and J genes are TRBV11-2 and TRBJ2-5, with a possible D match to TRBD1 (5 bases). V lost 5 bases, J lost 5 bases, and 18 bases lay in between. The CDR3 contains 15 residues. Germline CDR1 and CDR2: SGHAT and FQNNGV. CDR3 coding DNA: TGTGCCAGCAGCCCGCGTCCGACAGCGTATGAGACCCAGTACTTC. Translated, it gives CASSPRPTAYETQYF.

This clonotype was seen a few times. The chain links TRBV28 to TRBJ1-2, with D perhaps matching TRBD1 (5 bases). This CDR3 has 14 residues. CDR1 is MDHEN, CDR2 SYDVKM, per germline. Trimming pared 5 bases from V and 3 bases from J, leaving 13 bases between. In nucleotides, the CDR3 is TGTGCCAGCAGTCCCGGGGCTACCCACTATGGCTACACCTTC. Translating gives CASSPGATHYGYTF.

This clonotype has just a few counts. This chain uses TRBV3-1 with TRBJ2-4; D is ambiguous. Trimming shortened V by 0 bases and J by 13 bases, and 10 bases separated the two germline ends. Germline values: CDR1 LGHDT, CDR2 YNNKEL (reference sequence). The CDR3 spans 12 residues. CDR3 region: CASSQEGTKQYF. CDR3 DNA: TGTGCCAGCAGCCAAGAGGGAACGAAGCAGTACTTC. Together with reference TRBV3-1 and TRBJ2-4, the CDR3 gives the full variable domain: DTAVSQTPKYLVTQMGNDKSIKCEQNLGHDTMYWYKQDSKKFLKIMFSYNNKELIINETVPNRFSPKSPDKAHLNLHINSLELGDSAVYFCASSQEGTKQYFGAGTRLSVL.

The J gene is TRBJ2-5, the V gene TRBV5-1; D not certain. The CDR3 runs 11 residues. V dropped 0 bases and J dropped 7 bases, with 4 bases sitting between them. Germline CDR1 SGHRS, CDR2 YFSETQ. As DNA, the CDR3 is TGCGCCAGCAGCTTGGACGGGACCCAGTACTTC. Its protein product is CASSLDGTQYF.

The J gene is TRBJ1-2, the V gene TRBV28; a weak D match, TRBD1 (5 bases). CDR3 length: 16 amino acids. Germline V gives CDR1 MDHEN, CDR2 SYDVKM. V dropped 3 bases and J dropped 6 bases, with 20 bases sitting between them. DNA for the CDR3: TGTGCCAGCAGTTTTACACCTGCGGGCAGGGTTGATGGCTACACCTTC. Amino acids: CASSFTPAGRVDGYTF.

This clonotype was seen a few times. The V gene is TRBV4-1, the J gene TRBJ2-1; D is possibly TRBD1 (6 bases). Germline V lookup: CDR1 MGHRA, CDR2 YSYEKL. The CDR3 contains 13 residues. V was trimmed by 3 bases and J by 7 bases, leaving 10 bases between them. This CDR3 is CASSHDRFNEQFF. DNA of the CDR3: TGCGCCAGCAGCCATGACAGGTTTAATGAGCAGTTCTTC.